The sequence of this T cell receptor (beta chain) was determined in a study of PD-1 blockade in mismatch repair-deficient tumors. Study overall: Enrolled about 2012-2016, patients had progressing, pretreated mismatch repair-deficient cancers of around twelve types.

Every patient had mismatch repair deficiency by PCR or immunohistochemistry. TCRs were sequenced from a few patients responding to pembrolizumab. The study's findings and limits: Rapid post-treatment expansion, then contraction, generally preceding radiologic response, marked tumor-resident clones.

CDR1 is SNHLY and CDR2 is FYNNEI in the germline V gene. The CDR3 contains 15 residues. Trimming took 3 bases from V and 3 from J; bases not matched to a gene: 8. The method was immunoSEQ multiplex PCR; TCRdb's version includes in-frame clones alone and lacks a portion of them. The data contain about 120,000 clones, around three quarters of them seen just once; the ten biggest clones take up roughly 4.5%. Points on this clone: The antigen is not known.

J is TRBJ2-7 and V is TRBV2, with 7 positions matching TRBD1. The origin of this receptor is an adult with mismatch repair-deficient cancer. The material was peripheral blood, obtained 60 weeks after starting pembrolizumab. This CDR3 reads CASSEGQFGGYEQYF. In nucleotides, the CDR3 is TGTGCCAGCAGTGAGGGACAGTTTGGAGGCTACGAGCAGTACTTC. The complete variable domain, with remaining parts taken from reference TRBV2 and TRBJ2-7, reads EPEVTQTPSHQVTQMGQEVILRCVPISNHLYFYWYRQILGQKVEFLVSFYNNEISEKSEIFDDQFSVERPDGSNFTLKIRSTKLEDSAMYFCASSEGQFGGYEQYFGPGTRLTVT.